This T cell receptor (beta chain) was observed in a study of long-term antiretroviral therapy in people with HIV. Findings of the study overall: Diversity measured after ART increased yet remained under transplant donor controls.

Post-ART PBMC samples numbered at least two per donor, and pre-ART ones at least one. Germline V gene data show CDR1 as SGHVS and CDR2 as FQNEAQ. Trimming took 1 base from V and 7 from J, leaving 14 bases between them. This CDR3 comprises 14 residues. For this clone: The antigen is unknown.

It was version v3.0 of the immunoSEQ assay that was run at survey level. Sequenced by immunoSEQ multiplex PCR; TCRdb stores in-frame clones only, minus some. The data hold about 24,000 clones, with about four fifths observed a single time. This receptor was identified in a man between 45 and 60 years old with HIV. V is TRBV7-8 and J is TRBJ2-7; TRBD1 is a possible D gene (6 bases). The source was unsorted PBMCs, collected 0.4 years after starting antiretroviral therapy. The CDR3 sequence: CASSLGTGIREQYF. CDR3 nucleotide sequence: TGTGCCAGCAGCTTAGGTACAGGGATTCGAGAGCAGTACTTC.